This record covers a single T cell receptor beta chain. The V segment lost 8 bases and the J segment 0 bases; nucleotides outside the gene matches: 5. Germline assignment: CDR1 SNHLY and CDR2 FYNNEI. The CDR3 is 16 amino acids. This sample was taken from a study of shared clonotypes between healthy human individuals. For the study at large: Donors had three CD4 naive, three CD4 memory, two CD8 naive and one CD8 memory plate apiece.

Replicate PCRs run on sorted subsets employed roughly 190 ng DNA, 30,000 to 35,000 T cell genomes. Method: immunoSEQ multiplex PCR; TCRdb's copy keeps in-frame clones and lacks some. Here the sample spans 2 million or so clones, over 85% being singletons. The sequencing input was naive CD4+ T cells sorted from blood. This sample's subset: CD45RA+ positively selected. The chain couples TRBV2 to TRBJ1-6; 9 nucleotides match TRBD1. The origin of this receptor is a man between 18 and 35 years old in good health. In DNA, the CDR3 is TGTGCCAGCCGAGGACAGGGGAGCTCCTATAATTCACCCCTCCACTTT. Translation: CASRGQGSSYNSPLHF. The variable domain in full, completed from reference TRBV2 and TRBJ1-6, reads EPEVTQTPSHQVTQMGQEVILRCVPISNHLYFYWYRQILGQKVEFLVSFYNNEISEKSEIFDDQFSVERPDGSNFTLKIRSTKLEDSAMYFCASRGQGSSYNSPLHFGNGTRLTVT.